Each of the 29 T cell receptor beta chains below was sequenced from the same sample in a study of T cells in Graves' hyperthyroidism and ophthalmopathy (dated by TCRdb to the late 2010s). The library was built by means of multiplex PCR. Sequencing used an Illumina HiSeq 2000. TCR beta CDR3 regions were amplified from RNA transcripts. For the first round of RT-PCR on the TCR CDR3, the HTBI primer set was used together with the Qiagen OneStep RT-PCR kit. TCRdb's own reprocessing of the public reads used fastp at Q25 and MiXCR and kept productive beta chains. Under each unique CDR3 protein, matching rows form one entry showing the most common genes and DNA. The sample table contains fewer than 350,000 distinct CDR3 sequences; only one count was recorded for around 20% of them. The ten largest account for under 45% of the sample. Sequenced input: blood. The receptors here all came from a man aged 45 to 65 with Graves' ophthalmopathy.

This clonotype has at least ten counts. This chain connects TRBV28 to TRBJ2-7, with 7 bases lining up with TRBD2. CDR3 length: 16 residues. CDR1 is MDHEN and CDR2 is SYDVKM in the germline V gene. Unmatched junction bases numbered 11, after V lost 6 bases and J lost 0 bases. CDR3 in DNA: TGTGCCAGCAGCCCCGGGGGGACCGATTACTCCTACGAGCAGTACTTC. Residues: CASSPGGTDYSYEQYF.

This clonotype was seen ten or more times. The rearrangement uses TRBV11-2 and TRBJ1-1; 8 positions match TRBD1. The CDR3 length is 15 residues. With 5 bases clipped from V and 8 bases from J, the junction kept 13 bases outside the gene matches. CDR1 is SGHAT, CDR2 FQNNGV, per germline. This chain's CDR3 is CASSLGVTGVNEAFF. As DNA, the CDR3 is TGTGCCAGCAGCCTAGGAGTGACAGGGGTGAACGAAGCTTTCTTT.

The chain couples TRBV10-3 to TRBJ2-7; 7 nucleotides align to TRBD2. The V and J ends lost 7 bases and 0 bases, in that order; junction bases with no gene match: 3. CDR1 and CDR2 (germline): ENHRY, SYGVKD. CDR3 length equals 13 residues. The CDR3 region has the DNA TGTGCCATCAATAGCGGGCCCTCCTACGAGCAGTACTTC. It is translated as CAINSGPSYEQYF.

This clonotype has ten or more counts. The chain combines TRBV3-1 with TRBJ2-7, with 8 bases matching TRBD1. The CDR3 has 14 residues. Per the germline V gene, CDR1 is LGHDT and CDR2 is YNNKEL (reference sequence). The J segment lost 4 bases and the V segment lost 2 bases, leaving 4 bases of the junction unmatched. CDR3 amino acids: CASSQQGAKYEQYF. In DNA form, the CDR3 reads TGTGCCAGCAGCCAACAGGGGGCAAAGTACGAGCAGTACTTC.

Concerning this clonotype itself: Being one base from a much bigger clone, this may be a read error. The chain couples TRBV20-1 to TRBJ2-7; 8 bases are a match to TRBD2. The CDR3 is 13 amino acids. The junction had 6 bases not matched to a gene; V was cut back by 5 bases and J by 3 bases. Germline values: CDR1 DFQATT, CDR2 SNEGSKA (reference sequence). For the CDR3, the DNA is TGCAGTGCTGCCTCCGGGACTAGCTACGAGCAGTACTTC. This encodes CSAASGTSYEQYF.

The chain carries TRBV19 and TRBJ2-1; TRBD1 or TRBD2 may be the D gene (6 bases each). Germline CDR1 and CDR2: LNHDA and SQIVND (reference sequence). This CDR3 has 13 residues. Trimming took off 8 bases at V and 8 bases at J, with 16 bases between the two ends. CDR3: CASHREDSDEQFF. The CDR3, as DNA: TGTGCCAGTCACAGGGAGGATAGCGATGAGCAGTTCTTC.

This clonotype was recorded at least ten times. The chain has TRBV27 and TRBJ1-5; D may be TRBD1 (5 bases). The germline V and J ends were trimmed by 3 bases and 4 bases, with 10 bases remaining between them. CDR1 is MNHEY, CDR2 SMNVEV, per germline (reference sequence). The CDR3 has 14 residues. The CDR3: CASSFRGANQPQHF. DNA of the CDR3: TGTGCCAGCAGTTTCCGGGGCGCGAATCAGCCCCAGCATTTT.

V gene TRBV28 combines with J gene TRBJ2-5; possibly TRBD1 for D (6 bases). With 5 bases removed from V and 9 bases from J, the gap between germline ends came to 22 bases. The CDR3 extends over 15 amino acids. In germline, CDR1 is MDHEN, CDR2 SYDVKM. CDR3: CASSPRAPGTTSQYF. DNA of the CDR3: TGTGCCAGCAGTCCCCGAGCCCCGGGGACAACGTCCCAGTACTTC.

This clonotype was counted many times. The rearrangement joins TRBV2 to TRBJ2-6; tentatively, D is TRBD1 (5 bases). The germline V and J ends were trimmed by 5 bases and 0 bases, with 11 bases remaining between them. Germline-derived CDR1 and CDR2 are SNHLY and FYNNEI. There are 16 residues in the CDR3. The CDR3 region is CASSPDGHSGANVLTF. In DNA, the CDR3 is TGTGCCAGCAGTCCCGACGGACACTCTGGGGCCAACGTCCTGACTTTC.

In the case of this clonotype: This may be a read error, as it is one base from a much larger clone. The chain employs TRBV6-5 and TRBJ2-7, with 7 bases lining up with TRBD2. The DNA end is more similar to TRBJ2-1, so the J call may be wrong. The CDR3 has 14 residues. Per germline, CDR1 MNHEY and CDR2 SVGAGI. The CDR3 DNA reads TGTGCCAGCAGTTACTCGACTAGCTCCTACGAGCAGTTCTTC. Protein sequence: CASSYSTSSYEQFF.

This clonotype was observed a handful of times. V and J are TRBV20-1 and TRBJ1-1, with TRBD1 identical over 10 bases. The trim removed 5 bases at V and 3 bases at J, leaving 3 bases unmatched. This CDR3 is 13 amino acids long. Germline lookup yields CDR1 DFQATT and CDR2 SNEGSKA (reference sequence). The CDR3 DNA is TGCAGTGCTGATGGACAGGGGGACACTGAAGCTTTCTTT. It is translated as CSADGQGDTEAFF.

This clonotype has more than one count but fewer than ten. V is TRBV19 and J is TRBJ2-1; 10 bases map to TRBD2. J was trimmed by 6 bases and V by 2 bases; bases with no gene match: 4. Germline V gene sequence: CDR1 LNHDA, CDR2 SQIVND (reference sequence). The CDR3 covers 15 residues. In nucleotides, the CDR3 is TGTGCCAGTAGTATACCTAGCGGGAGCTCCAATGAGCAGTTCTTC. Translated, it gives CASSIPSGSSNEQFF.

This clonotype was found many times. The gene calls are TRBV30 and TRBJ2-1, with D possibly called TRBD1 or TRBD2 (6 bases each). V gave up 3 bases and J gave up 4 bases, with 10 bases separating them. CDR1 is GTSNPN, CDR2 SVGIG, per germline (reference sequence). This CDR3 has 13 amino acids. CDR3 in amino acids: CAWRGGLYNEQFF. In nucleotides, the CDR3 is TGTGCCTGGAGGGGGGGCTTGTACAATGAGCAGTTCTTC.

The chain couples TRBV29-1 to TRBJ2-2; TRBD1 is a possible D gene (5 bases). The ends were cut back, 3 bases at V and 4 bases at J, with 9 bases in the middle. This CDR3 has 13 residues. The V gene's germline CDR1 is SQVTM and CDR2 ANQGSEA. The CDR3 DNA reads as TGCAGCGTTGATTGGCAGGGCACCGGGGAGCTGTTTTTT. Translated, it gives CSVDWQGTGELFF.

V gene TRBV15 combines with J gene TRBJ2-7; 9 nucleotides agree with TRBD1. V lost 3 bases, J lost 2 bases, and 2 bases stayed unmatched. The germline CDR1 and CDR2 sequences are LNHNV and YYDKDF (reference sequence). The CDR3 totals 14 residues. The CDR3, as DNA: TGTGCCACCAGCAGTGGACAGGGGCCCTACGAGCAGTACTTC. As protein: CATSSGQGPYEQYF.

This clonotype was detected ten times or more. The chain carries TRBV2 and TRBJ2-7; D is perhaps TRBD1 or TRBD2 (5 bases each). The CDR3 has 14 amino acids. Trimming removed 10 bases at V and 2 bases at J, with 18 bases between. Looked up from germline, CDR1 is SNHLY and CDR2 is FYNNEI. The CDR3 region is CATGADTSTYEQYF. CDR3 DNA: TGTGCCACCGGAGCGGACACGAGCACCTACGAGCAGTACTTC.

The CDR3 is CASRLQGAFNQPQHF. CDR3 nucleotide sequence: TGTGCCAGCAGGCTACAGGGGGCGTTCAATCAGCCCCAGCATTTT. The genes are TRBV2 and TRBJ1-5, with 9 bases lining up with TRBD1. The CDR3 is 15 amino acids. V lost 6 bases, J lost 3 bases, and 6 bases stayed unmatched. Germline V gives CDR1 SNHLY, CDR2 FYNNEI. Supplemented by reference TRBV2 and TRBJ1-5, the full variable domain reads EPEVTQTPSHQVTQMGQEVILRCVPISNHLYFYWYRQILGQKVEFLVSFYNNEISEKSEIFDDQFSVERPDGSNFTLKIRSTKLEDSAMYFCASRLQGAFNQPQHFGDGTRLSIL.

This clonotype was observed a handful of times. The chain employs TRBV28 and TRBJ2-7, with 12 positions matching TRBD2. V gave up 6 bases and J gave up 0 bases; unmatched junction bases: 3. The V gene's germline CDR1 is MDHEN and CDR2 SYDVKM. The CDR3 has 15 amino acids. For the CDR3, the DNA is TGTGCCAGCAGACTGGGACTAGCGGGCTCCTACGAGCAGTACTTC. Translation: CASRLGLAGSYEQYF.

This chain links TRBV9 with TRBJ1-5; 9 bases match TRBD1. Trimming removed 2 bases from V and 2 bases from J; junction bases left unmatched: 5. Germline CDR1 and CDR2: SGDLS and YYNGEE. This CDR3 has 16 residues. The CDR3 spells CASSVGTGLGNQPQHF. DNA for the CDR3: TGTGCCAGCAGCGTCGGGACAGGGTTGGGCAATCAGCCCCAGCATTTT.

CDR3 DNA: TGTGCCTGGAAAGGGGGACTATCTAATCAGCCCCAGCATTTT. Translated: CAWKGGLSNQPQHF. This chain uses TRBV30 with TRBJ1-5, with D possibly matching TRBD1 (6 bases). Germline assignment: CDR1 GTSNPN and CDR2 SVGIG (reference sequence). CDR3 length: 14 amino acids. V lost 4 bases and J lost 4, with 14 bases in between.

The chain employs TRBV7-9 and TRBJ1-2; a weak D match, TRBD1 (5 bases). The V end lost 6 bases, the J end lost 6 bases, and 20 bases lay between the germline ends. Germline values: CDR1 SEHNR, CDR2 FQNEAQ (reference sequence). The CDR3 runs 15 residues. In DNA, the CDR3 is TGTGCCAGCAGTGAAGGGGACCCACGACAGAATGGCTACACCTTC. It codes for CASSEGDPRQNGYTF.

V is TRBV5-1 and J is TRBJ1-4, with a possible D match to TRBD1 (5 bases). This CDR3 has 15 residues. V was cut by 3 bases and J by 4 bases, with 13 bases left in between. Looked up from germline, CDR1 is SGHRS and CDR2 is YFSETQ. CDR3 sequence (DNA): TGCGCCAGCAGCTGGATCCGGGACCTTAATGAAAAACTGTTTTTT. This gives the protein CASSWIRDLNEKLFF.

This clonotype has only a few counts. The CDR3 bases are TGTGCCACCAGCAGAGATACGGGGCCTGGAAACACCATATATTTT. Encoded protein: CATSRDTGPGNTIYF. The V and J genes are TRBV15 and TRBJ1-3, with D tentatively TRBD1 (5 bases). The CDR3 is 15 residues long. Trimming pared 0 bases from V and 2 bases from J, leaving 8 bases between. Germline V CDR1 and CDR2: LNHNV, YYDKDF (reference sequence). The variable domain in full, completed from reference TRBV15 and TRBJ1-3, reads DAMVIQNPRYQVTQFGKPVTLSCSQTLNHNVMYWYQQKSSQAPKLLFHYYDKDFNNEADTPDNFQSRRPNTSFCFLDIRSPGLGDTAMYLCATSRDTGPGNTIYFGEGSWLTVV.

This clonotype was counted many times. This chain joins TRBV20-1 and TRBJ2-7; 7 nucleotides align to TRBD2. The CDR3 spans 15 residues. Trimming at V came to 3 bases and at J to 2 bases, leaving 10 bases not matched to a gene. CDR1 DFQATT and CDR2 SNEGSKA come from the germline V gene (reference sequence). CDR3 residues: CSARLGLAVTYEQYF. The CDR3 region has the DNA TGCAGTGCTAGGTTGGGGCTAGCGGTTACCTACGAGCAGTACTTC.

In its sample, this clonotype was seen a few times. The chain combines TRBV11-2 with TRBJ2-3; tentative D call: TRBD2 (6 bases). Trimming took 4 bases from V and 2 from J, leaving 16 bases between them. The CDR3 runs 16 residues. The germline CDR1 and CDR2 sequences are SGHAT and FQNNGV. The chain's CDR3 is CASSSKNLAFTDTQYF. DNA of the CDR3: TGTGCCAGCAGCTCCAAGAACCTAGCGTTCACAGATACGCAGTATTTT.

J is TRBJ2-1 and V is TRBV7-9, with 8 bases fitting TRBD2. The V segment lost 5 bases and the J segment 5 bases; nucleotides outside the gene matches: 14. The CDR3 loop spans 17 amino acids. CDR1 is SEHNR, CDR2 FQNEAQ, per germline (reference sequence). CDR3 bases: TGTGCCAGCAGCCAACACCATATTCGGGGACTAGACAATGAGCAGTTCTTC. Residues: CASSQHHIRGLDNEQFF. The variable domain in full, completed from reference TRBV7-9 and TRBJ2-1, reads DTGVSQNPRHKITKRGQNVTFRCDPISEHNRLYWYRQTLGQGPEFLTYFQNEAQLEKSRLLSDRFSAERPKGSFSTLEIQRTEQGDSAMYLCASSQHHIRGLDNEQFFGPGTRLTVL.

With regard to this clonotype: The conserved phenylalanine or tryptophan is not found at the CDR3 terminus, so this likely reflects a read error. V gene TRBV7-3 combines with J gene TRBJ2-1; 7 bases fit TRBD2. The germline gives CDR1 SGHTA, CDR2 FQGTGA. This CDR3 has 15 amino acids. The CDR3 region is CASSLTRAGYNEQFL. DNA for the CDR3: TGTGCCAGCAGCCTAACGCGAGCGGGGTACAATGAGCAGTTCCTC.

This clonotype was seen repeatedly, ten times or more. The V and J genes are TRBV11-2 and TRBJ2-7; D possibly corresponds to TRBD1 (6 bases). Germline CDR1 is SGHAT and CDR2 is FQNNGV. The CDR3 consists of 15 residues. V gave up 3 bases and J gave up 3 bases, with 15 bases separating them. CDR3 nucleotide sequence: TGTGCCAGCAGCTTTGCCTCCCGGGACATCTACGAGCAGTACTTC. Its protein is CASSFASRDIYEQYF. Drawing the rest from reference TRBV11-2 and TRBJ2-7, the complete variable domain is EAGVAQSPRYKIIEKRQSVAFWCNPISGHATLYWYQQILGQGPKLLIQFQNNGVVDDSQLPKDRFSAERLKGVDSTLKIQPAKLEDSAVYLCASSFASRDIYEQYFGPGTRLTVT.

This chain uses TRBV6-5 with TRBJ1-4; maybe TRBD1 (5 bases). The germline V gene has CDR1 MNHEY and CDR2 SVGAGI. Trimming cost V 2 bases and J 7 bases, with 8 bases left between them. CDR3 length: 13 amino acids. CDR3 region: CASSYRDAEKLFF. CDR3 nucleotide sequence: TGTGCCAGCAGTTACCGGGACGCTGAAAAACTGTTTTTT.